This TCR beta chain was found in a study of CD8+CD57+ T cells in acquired aplastic anemia. Background on the study: Sorted cells (CD4+ and CD8+) yielded DNA amounts that averaged around 3.5 ug. Healthy donor sequencing depth: some 10 million CD4+, under 12 million CD8+ reads. Points from the study as a whole: Patients did not significantly differ from controls in CD8+ Simpson's diversity. A set of about 28 CD8+ CDR3 sequences was shared between patients and controls, and these sequences appeared highly expressed in patients.

Germline V gene lookup returns CDR1 SGHRS and CDR2 YFSETQ. The CDR3 runs to 14 residues. V gave up 4 bases and J gave up 4 bases; unmatched junction bases: 5. The use of genomic DNA as template underpinned the TCR beta VDJ and CDR3 profiling. TCRdb re-called the reads through MiXCR, storing one row per CDR3 protein. The data contain about 210,000 distinct CDR3 sequences, over 55% of them seen just once; the ten biggest clones take up around 28%. In regard to this clonotype: Its antigen remains unknown.

This rearrangement joins TRBV5-1 to TRBJ2-1; 7 bases map to TRBD1. The sample taken for sequencing was sorted CD4+, CD8+, or CD8+CD57+ T cells (not recorded which) from PBMCs. The receptor was isolated from a human donor in good health. The CDR3 bases are TGCGCCAGCAGCACGGGACAGAATTACAATGAGCAGTTCTTC. Encoded protein: CASSTGQNYNEQFF.